A single sample gave rise to the 17 T cell receptor beta chains below, sequenced in a study of cytomegalovirus exposure and HLA in healthy donors. Assay: immunoSEQ multiplex PCR; the TCRdb copy retains only in-frame clones and omits some. The table shows a few hundred thousand clones, with almost 90% occurring only once. What was sequenced was PBMCs. The receptors shown here come from a woman under 30 in good health and CMV-seronegative.

V and J are TRBV5-1 and TRBJ2-1, with 8 positions matching TRBD1. Trimming removed 0 bases from V and 0 bases from J; junction bases left unmatched: 2. The length of the CDR3 is 16 residues. Germline V gene data show CDR1 as SGHRS and CDR2 as YFSETQ. CDR3 amino acids: CASSLGDRSSYNEQFF. The CDR3 DNA sequence: TGCGCCAGCAGCTTGGGGGACAGGAGCTCCTACAATGAGCAGTTCTTC.

The chain has TRBV29-1 and TRBJ2-3, with 8 bases matching TRBD2. This CDR3 contains 13 residues. V shed 3 bases and J 4 bases; nucleotides not matched to a gene: 3. CDR1 SQVTM and CDR2 ANQGSEA come from the germline V gene. The CDR3 coding sequence is TGCAGCGTTGACGGGGGGGAAGCAGATACGCAGTATTTT. Its protein is CSVDGGEADTQYF.

This rearrangement joins TRBV7-8 to TRBJ2-5; 11 bases map to TRBD2. Germline CDR1 SGHVS, CDR2 FQNEAQ. The trim removed 1 base at V and 5 bases at J, leaving 3 bases unmatched. The CDR3 is made up of 15 amino acids. Here the CDR3 DNA reads TGTGCCAGCAGCTTAGGGGTAGCGGGGGGGGAGACCCAGTACTTC. The encoded protein is CASSLGVAGGETQYF.

The chain recombines TRBV27 with TRBJ1-3; weak D call: TRBD1 (6 bases). In germline, CDR1 is MNHEY, CDR2 SMNVEV (reference sequence). With 2 bases removed from V and 4 bases from J, the gap between germline ends came to 12 bases. CDR3 length: 15 amino acids. The CDR3 is CASSLGRGYGNTIYF. The CDR3 nucleotides read TGTGCCAGCAGTTTAGGGAGGGGGTACGGAAACACCATATATTTT.

The CDR3 region has the DNA TGTGCCAGCAGTTTAGGGCGGGGCACGTCAGATACGCAGTATTTT. This sequence encodes CASSLGRGTSDTQYF. V gene TRBV27 combines with J gene TRBJ2-3; TRBD2 is a possible D gene (6 bases). The germline CDR1 and CDR2 sequences are MNHEY and SMNVEV (reference sequence). The CDR3 is 15 amino acids. V shed 2 bases and J shed 4 bases, with 13 bases lying between them.

About this clone itself: Other DNA sequences in the same sample also yield this CDR3. The chain uses TRBV27 and TRBJ1-4; TRBD1 matches at 8 bases. Germline V CDR1 and CDR2: MNHEY, SMNVEV (reference sequence). This CDR3 has 14 residues. The J segment lost 5 bases and the V segment lost 3 bases, leaving 2 bases of the junction unmatched. This CDR3 is CASSFQGANEKLFF. The DNA for the CDR3 is TGTGCCAGCAGTTTCCAGGGGGCAAATGAAAAACTGTTTTTT.

In its sample, this clone was seen once. V gene TRBV5-6 combines with J gene TRBJ2-7, with D possibly matching TRBD1 (5 bases). This CDR3 has 14 residues. Between the trimmed V and J ends, which lost 4 bases and 1 base, there was a span of 12 bases. Per the germline V gene, CDR1 is SGHDT and CDR2 is YYEEEE. The CDR3, as DNA: TGTGCCAGCAGCGTCACACAGGCGTCCTACGAGCAGTACTTC. Translating it yields CASSVTQASYEQYF.

The chain is built from TRBV28 and TRBJ1-1; 8 nucleotides align to TRBD1. The J segment lost 4 bases and the V segment lost 5 bases, leaving 3 bases of the junction unmatched. Looked up from germline, CDR1 is MDHEN and CDR2 is SYDVKM. This CDR3 is 13 amino acids long. This chain's CDR3 is CASSRDRSTEAFF. CDR3 DNA: TGTGCCAGCAGTCGGGACAGGTCCACTGAAGCTTTCTTT.

This sequence joins TRBV12-1 and TRBJ1-1; TRBD1, as called in the table, went unchecked against the DNA. TRBV12-1 is tagged as a pseudogene. The CDR3 sequence is 14 residues long. The chain's CDR3 is CASSFGQGKTEAFF. CDR3 sequence (DNA): TGTGCCAGCAGCTTTGGCCAGGGGAAGACTGAAGCTTTCTTT.

The rearrangement joins TRBV5-4 to TRBJ2-7; 7 nucleotides line up with TRBD2. CDR1 and CDR2 (germline): SGHNT, YYREEE (reference sequence). After removal of 4 bases from V and 2 bases from J, the junction contained 6 bases not matched to a gene. The CDR3 runs 14 residues. Here the CDR3 DNA reads TGTGCCAGCAGCCTAGGACTAGACCCCTACGAGCAGTACTTC. It codes for CASSLGLDPYEQYF.

The chain links TRBV27 to TRBJ2-6; 11 nucleotides match TRBD1. This CDR3 is 19 amino acids long. Trimming cost V 6 bases and J 0 bases; bases outside gene matches: 10. CDR1 is MNHEY and CDR2 is SMNVEV in the germline V gene (reference sequence). CDR3 region: CASSLFLGQGDSGANVLTF. The CDR3 DNA follows: TGTGCCAGCAGCTTGTTTTTGGGACAGGGGGACTCTGGGGCCAACGTCCTGACTTTC.

This clone has a single count. The chain employs TRBV6-5 and TRBJ2-7, with a weak D call TRBD2 (5 bases). Trimming took off 6 bases at V and 3 bases at J, with 18 bases between the two ends. CDR1 MNHEY and CDR2 SVGAGI come from the germline V gene. This CDR3 comprises 15 residues. The CDR3 loop is CASRPSGIMFYEQYV. DNA of the CDR3: TGTGCCAGCAGACCCTCCGGGATCATGTTCTACGAGCAGTACGTC.

The chain combines TRBV7-9 with TRBJ2-3; 8 nucleotides match TRBD1. The CDR3 consists of 16 residues. V shed 3 bases and J 2 bases; nucleotides not matched to a gene: 7. CDR1 and CDR2 from the germline V gene are SEHNR and FQNEAQ (reference sequence). CDR3 residues: CASSFRQGAFTDTQYF. The CDR3, as DNA: TGTGCCAGCAGCTTTAGGCAGGGGGCTTTCACAGATACGCAGTATTTT.

V usage is TRBV4-3 and J usage is TRBJ1-5, with D possibly being TRBD1 (5 bases). CDR3 size: 13 residues. Per the germline V gene, CDR1 is LGHNA and CDR2 is YSLEER. Deletions cut 3 bases from V and 7 bases from J, with 10 bases between. CDR3 DNA: TGCGCCAGCAGCCAGGGGCTTGGGCAGCCCCAGCATTTT. Translating it yields CASSQGLGQPQHF.

The genes are TRBV2 and TRBJ1-6, with TRBD1 matching 8 bases. This CDR3 contains 16 residues. Germline values: CDR1 SNHLY, CDR2 FYNNEI. With V trimmed by 6 bases and J by 8 bases, 12 bases remained unmatched. CDR3 DNA: TGTGCCAGCAGAGCAGTATGGACAGGGAGGTATTCACCCCTCCACTTT. Protein: CASRAVWTGRYSPLHF.

This sequence joins TRBV5-1 and TRBJ2-3, with 8 positions matching TRBD1. The CDR3 loop spans 16 amino acids. Germline V lookup: CDR1 SGHRS, CDR2 YFSETQ. Unmatched junction bases numbered 5, after V lost 0 bases and J lost 2 bases. In DNA, the CDR3 is TGCGCCAGCAGCTTGGGTCAGGGGGCCTCCACAGATACGCAGTATTTT. It encodes CASSLGQGASTDTQYF.

The chain uses TRBV6-5 and TRBJ2-3; D is perhaps TRBD2 (6 bases). The CDR3 has 13 residues. Germline CDR1 MNHEY, CDR2 SVGAGI. Trimming took 2 bases from V and 6 from J, leaving 9 bases between them. CDR3: CASSYRGTDTQYF. The DNA of the CDR3 is TGTGCCAGCAGTTACCGGGGGACGGATACGCAGTATTTT.